The T cell receptor (beta chain) described here comes from a study of blood T cell repertoires in COVID-19. In the authors' methods: Estimates of nucleated cell counts were drawn from the amplification of reference gene primers. Profiling relied on immunoSEQ multiplex PCR, and the TCRdb table lists in-frame clones only, not all of them. From that table come the V and J calls and clone size; the DNA was used to work out D and trimming. The repertoire holds 150,000 to 200,000 clones, 75% to 90% seen once, with 10% to 15% in the top ten. The sequence was obtained from a woman aged 60-70 years who had recovered from COVID-19. The sequenced sample was PBMCs or T cells enriched from blood (not recorded which).

The chain's CDR3 is CASSLEGRAGPSRKQYF. CDR3 coding DNA: TGTGCCAGCAGCTTAGAAGGCCGAGCGGGGCCCTCTAGAAAGCAGTACTTC. This rearrangement joins TRBV7-9 to TRBJ2-7; 7 nucleotides line up with TRBD2. CDR1 and CDR2 (germline): SEHNR, FQNEAQ (reference sequence). The V and J ends lost 1 base and 8 bases, in that order; junction bases with no gene match: 17. The CDR3 runs 17 residues.